These 4 T cell receptor beta chains share one sample of origin, sequenced in a study of shared clonotypes between healthy human individuals. Naive CD8 cells were CD45RO-negative, positively selected for CCR7, excluding terminally differentiated effector memory CD45RA+ cells. The protocol was immunoSEQ multiplex PCR, while the TCRdb copy is restricted to in-frame clones and leaves out a portion. The data contain 2 million to 2.5 million clones, around 93% of them singletons. Sequencing was performed on naive CD8+ T cells from PBMCs. These receptors came from a man between 18 and 35 years old in good health. Some clones in this sample may be carry-over from other donors' samples.

The chain has TRBV27 and TRBJ2-1; D might be TRBD2 (5 bases). Germline assignment: CDR1 MNHEY and CDR2 SMNVEV (reference sequence). V was clipped by 0 bases and J by 9 bases, with 21 bases between them. The CDR3 consists of 17 residues. In nucleotides, the CDR3 is TGTGCCAGCAGTTTATCACGGGATCCTAGTCCCCGGGGTGAGCAGTTCTTC. This gives the protein CASSLSRDPSPRGEQFF.

The count of this clone is one. The gene calls are TRBV7-2 and TRBJ1-1; D is ambiguous. This CDR3 has 14 residues. The ends were cut back, 6 bases at V and 5 bases at J, with 16 bases in the middle. Per germline, CDR1 SGHTA and CDR2 FQGNSA. Here the CDR3 DNA reads TGTGCCAGCAGGGCTCCCACGGGAGAAACTGAAGCTTTCTTT. This gives the protein CASRAPTGETEAFF.

On this clone: Additional DNA sequences in this sample encode the identical CDR3. The chain employs TRBV29-1 and TRBJ1-2; a possible D gene is TRBD1 (6 bases). Per the germline V gene, CDR1 is SQVTM and CDR2 is ANQGSEA. The CDR3 length is 13 residues. V was shortened by 1 base and J by 2 bases, with 8 bases between the two germline ends. CDR3: CSVEGGANYGYTF. As DNA, the CDR3 is TGCAGCGTTGAAGGGGGGGCCAACTATGGCTACACCTTC.

V usage is TRBV18 and J usage is TRBJ1-1; TRBD1 aligns across 7 bases. V was pared by 5 bases and J by 2 bases, with 11 bases of the junction left unmatched. The CDR3 is 16 residues long. Looked up from germline, CDR1 is KGHSH and CDR2 is LQKENI. This CDR3 reads CASSSQPGGPNTEAFF. In nucleotides, the CDR3 is TGTGCCAGCTCAAGCCAACCAGGGGGACCAAACACTGAAGCTTTCTTT.